The rows below give T cell receptor beta chains drawn from one sample of a study of T cells in Graves' hyperthyroidism and ophthalmopathy. TCRdb reprocessed the multiplex PCR reads with MiXCR, giving one entry per CDR3 protein. The data show approximately 590,000 distinct CDR3 sequences, with approximately 15% seen just once and approximately 7.4% held by the top ten. The sequenced sample was blood. The receptors were gathered from a woman in her 30s with Graves' hyperthyroidism. The CDR3 runs from the conserved cysteine through the conserved F or W. A D gene is named only where the DNA matches it firmly. Clone size is shown for a subset of rows, as once, few, many or a class of expanded clone.

. | TRBJ1-5 | TRBV7-2 | . | CASSLELHRYSNQPQHF | TGTGCCAGCAGCTTAGAACTTCATCGTTATAGCAATCAGCCCCAGCATTTT
few | TRBJ1-1 | TRBV10-3 | TRBD1 | CAISQVERTGGAFF | TGTGCCATCAGTCAAGTTGAGAGAACAGGGGGAGCTTTCTTT
. | TRBJ2-7 | TRBV12-3/TRBV12-4 | TRBD2 | CASRASGAYEQYF | TGTGCCAGCCGGGCTAGCGGAGCCTACGAGCAGTACTTC
. | TRBJ1-4 | TRBV7-3 | . | CASSLARGRNEKLFF | TGTGCCAGCAGCTTAGCCCGGGGGAGGAATGAAAAACTGTTTTTT
. | TRBJ2-2 | TRBV20-1 | TRBD2 | CSARAGGYDTGELFF | TGCAGTGCTAGAGCGGGAGGGTATGACACCGGGGAGCTGTTTTTT
many | TRBJ2-3 | TRBV3-1 | . | CASSQGLLTDTQYF | TGTGCCAGCAGCCAAGGACTACTCACAGATACGCAGTATTTT
. | TRBJ2-2 | TRBV10-1 | . | CASGIVPNTGELFF | TGCGCCAGCGGTATAGTGCCAAACACCGGGGAGCTGTTTTTT
. | TRBJ2-1 | TRBV10-2 | . | CASSESLRAEGLRDYNEQFF | TGCGCCAGCAGTGAGTCGCTAAGGGCGGAGGGCCTTAGGGACTACAATGAGCAGTTCTTC
. | TRBJ2-1 | TRBV19 | TRBD1 | CASRGTGVIDEQFF | TGTGCCAGTAGGGGGACAGGGGTAATTGATGAGCAGTTCTTC
few | TRBJ2-3 | TRBV9 | TRBD1 | CASSAWDRAPDTQYF | TGTGCCAGCAGCGCCTGGGACAGGGCCCCGGATACGCAGTATTTT
. | TRBJ2-7 | TRBV7-9 | . | CASSNNQGYEQYF | TGTGCCAGCAGCAACAACCAGGGATACGAGCAGTACTTC
few | TRBJ2-7 | TRBV19 | . | CASSITAWSSYEQYF | TGTGCCAGTAGTATAACAGCATGGAGCTCCTACGAGCAGTACTTC
. | TRBJ2-1 | TRBV4-1 | TRBD2 | CASSQGETSGFNEQFF | TGCGCCAGCAGCCAAGGGGAGACTAGCGGGTTCAATGAGCAGTTCTTC
few | TRBJ2-2 | TRBV5-1 | . | CASSTTGDSIRELFF | TGCGCCAGCAGTACAACAGGGGACTCGATCCGGGAGCTGTTTTTT
many | TRBJ1-1 | TRBV12-3/TRBV12-4 | . | CASSLVKGPMNTEAFF | TGTGCCAGCAGTTTGGTAAAGGGCCCCATGAACACTGAAGCTTTCTTT
many | TRBJ1-6 | TRBV7-3 | TRBD1 | CASSLQGANSPLHF | TGTGCCAGCAGCTTACAGGGGGCAAATTCACCCCTCCACTTT
. | TRBJ2-1 | TRBV30 | TRBD2 | CAWSVETSGSAEQFF | TGTGCCTGGAGTGTAGAAACTAGCGGGTCTGCTGAGCAGTTCTTC
few | TRBJ1-1 | TRBV5-1 | TRBD1 | CASRPHSGTGLNTEAFF | TGCGCCAGCAGACCGCACTCCGGGACAGGGCTGAACACTGAAGCTTTCTTT
. | TRBJ2-4 | TRBV2 | . | CASQGGTLAKNIQYF | TGTGCCAGCCAAGGCGGGACATTAGCCAAAAACATTCAGTACTTC
once | TRBJ1-6 | TRBV6-2/TRBV6-3 | . | CASLSSYNSPLHF | TGTGCCAGCTTGAGCTCCTATAATTCACCCCTCCACTTT
few | TRBJ1-1 | TRBV13 | . | CASSLEVPAGLNFEAFF | TGTGCCAGCAGCTTAGAGGTTCCAGCCGGACTCAACTTTGAAGCTTTCTTT
. | TRBJ2-1 | TRBV19 | TRBD2 | CASSQYSTSGGYNEQFF | TGTGCCAGTAGTCAATATTCTACTAGCGGGGGTTACAATGAGCAGTTCTTC
many | TRBJ2-7 | TRBV20-1 | . | CSARMAEKYEQYF | TGCAGTGCTAGAATGGCAGAGAAATACGAGCAGTACTTC
. | TRBJ2-7 | TRBV19 | TRBD1 | CASSIPGQGAVQYF | TGTGCCAGTAGTATCCCGGGACAGGGGGCCGTGCAGTACTTC
many | TRBJ2-5 | TRBV30 | . | CAWSVPGAQETQYF | TGTGCCTGGAGTGTACCCGGGGCGCAAGAGACCCAGTACTTC
many | TRBJ2-2 | TRBV6-2/TRBV6-3 | . | CASSYLDSGELFF | TGTGCCAGCAGTTATCTGGACAGCGGGGAGCTGTTTTTT
. | TRBJ2-7 | TRBV3-1 | TRBD2 | CASSQVGIAGGAFEQYF | TGTGCCAGCAGCCAAGTGGGAATAGCGGGAGGGGCCTTCGAGCAGTACTTC
many | TRBJ1-2 | TRBV11-1 | . | CASSPESANYGYTF | TGTGCCAGCAGCCCAGAATCAGCTAACTATGGCTACACCTTC
. | TRBJ2-1 | TRBV20-1 | . | CSATGINSYNEQFF | TGCAGTGCTACCGGGATAAATTCCTACAATGAGCAGTTCTTC
many | TRBJ2-1 | TRBV2 | . | CASRDIRSSYNEQFF | TGTGCCAGCAGGGATATCAGGAGCTCCTACAATGAGCAGTTCTTC
few | TRBJ2-2 | TRBV7-9 | TRBD2 | CASSSGGRALFSGELFF | TGTGCCAGCAGCTCTGGCGGGAGGGCGCTTTTCAGCGGGGAGCTGTTTTTT
. | TRBJ2-7 | TRBV19 | . | CASSIGLGDSYEQYF | TGTGCCAGTAGTATTGGGTTGGGGGACTCCTACGAGCAGTACTTC
many | TRBJ2-7 | TRBV6-1 | . | CASSHRGGPNSYEQYF | TGTGCCAGCAGTCATCGTGGGGGGCCTAACAGCTACGAGCAGTACTTC
few | TRBJ1-2 | TRBV29-1 | . | CSSEDAGGWGYTF | TGCAGCTCTGAAGACGCGGGGGGCTGGGGCTACACCTTC
few | TRBJ2-7 | TRBV6-5 | . | CASSYSGLEGRTTVQYF | TGTGCCAGCAGTTACTCCGGCTTAGAGGGTAGGACGACGGTGCAGTACTTC
few | TRBJ2-3 | TRBV20-1 | TRBD2 | CSARDRAEGGDTQYF | TGCAGTGCTAGAGACCGAGCGGAGGGAGGGGATACGCAGTATTTT
many | TRBJ2-7 | TRBV11-2 | . | CASSLDRLVYEQYF | TGTGCCAGCAGCTTAGATCGGTTGGTCTACGAGCAGTACTTC
many | TRBJ2-2 | TRBV5-5 | . | CASSLEGFGTGELFF | TGTGCCAGCAGCTTGGAGGGTTTTGGGACCGGGGAGCTGTTTTTT
. | TRBJ1-1 | TRBV5-1 | . | CASSLWAGEVTEAFF | TGCGCCAGCAGCTTGTGGGCAGGGGAGGTGACTGAAGCTTTCTTT
few | TRBJ2-3 | TRBV6-2/TRBV6-3 | TRBD1 | CASSRQGTSRDTQYF | TGTGCCAGCTCCCGACAGGGAACCTCCCGGGATACGCAGTATTTT
many | TRBJ2-3 | TRBV20-1 | . | CSRRGRGDTQYF | TGCAGCAGGAGGGGGCGCGGGGATACGCAGTATTTT
. | TRBJ2-1 | TRBV19 | . | CASSIKVVGISYNEQFF | TGTGCCAGTAGTATTAAAGTGGTGGGGATCTCCTACAATGAGCAGTTCTTC
. | TRBJ1-1 | TRBV5-1 | . | CASSALQGENTEAFF | TGCGCCAGCAGCGCTTTACAGGGAGAGAACACTGAAGCTTTCTTT
few | TRBJ2-3 | TRBV7-9 | TRBD2 | CASSLAGTSGNTQYF | TGTGCCAGCAGCTTAGCCGGGACTAGCGGAAATACGCAGTATTTT
many | TRBJ1-3 | TRBV7-2 | . | CASSKYQQTGNTIYF | TGTGCCAGCAGCAAGTACCAGCAAACTGGAAACACCATATATTTT
many | TRBJ2-5 | TRBV3-1 | . | CASSAWDSQETQYF | TGTGCCAGCAGCGCGTGGGACTCCCAAGAGACCCAGTACTTC
. | TRBJ1-1 | TRBV12-5 | TRBD1 | CASVGTGGVEAFF | TGTGCTAGTGTTGGGACAGGAGGGGTTGAAGCTTTCTTT
few | TRBJ1-6 | TRBV28 | TRBD1 | CASLKGQGSSYNSPLHF | TGTGCCAGCTTAAAGGGACAGGGGAGCTCCTATAATTCACCCCTCCACTTT
. | TRBJ2-7 | TRBV6-2/TRBV6-3 | TRBD2 | CASRQSASGGYEQYF | TGTGCCAGCAGACAAAGTGCTAGCGGGGGCTACGAGCAGTACTTC
. | TRBJ1-2 | TRBV9 | . | CTSTALGYGYTF | TGTACCAGCACCGCTTTGGGCTATGGCTACACCTTC
. | TRBJ2-1 | TRBV28 | . | CASSVGGVSNEQFF | TGTGCCAGCAGCGTCGGTGGGGTTTCCAATGAGCAGTTCTTC
once | TRBJ2-5 | TRBV27 | TRBD2 | CASGPGLASLMEYF | TGTGCCAGCGGGCCGGGACTAGCTTCCCTGATGGAGTACTTC
. | TRBJ1-5 | TRBV19 | TRBD1 | CASRTTGGFNQPQHF | TGTGCCAGTAGAACGACAGGGGGGTTCAATCAGCCCCAGCATTTT
few | TRBJ1-1 | TRBV6-2/TRBV6-3 | . | CASSYPQGPGTEAFF | TGTGCCAGCAGTTACCCGCAGGGGCCCGGCACTGAAGCTTTCTTT
. | TRBJ1-3 | TRBV29-1 | . | CSVEDPGAVNTIYF | TGCAGCGTTGAAGATCCAGGGGCAGTGAACACCATATATTTT
. | TRBJ1-1 | TRBV10-1 | . | CASSEPGTNTEAFF | TGCGCCAGCAGTGAGCCAGGGACGAACACTGAAGCTTTCTTT
many | TRBJ2-3 | TRBV20-1 | . | CSQHVGGADTQYF | TGCAGTCAGCATGTGGGTGGTGCAGATACGCAGTATTTT
. | TRBJ1-1 | TRBV7-9 | TRBD1 | CASSQASGTGVGNTEAFF | TGCGCCAGCAGCCAAGCCTCCGGGACAGGGGTAGGGAACACTGAAGCTTTCTTT
. | TRBJ2-1 | TRBV20-1 | . | CSVRDPGQGPYNEQFF | TGCAGTGTAAGAGATCCGGGGCAGGGGCCCTACAATGAGCAGTTCTTC
many | TRBJ2-1 | TRBV7-2 | TRBD1 | CASSKGQGTYNEQFF | TGTGCCAGCAGCAAGGGACAGGGGACCTACAATGAGCAGTTCTTC